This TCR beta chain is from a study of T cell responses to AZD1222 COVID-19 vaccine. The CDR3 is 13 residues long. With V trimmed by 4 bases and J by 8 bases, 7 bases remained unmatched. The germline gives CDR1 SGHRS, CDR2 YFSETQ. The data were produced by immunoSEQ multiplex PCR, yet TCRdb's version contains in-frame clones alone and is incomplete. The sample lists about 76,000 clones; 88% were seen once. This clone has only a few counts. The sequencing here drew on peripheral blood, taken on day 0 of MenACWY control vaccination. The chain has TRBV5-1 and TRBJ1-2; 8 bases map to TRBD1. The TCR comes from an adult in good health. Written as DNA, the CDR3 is TGCGCCAGCAGCAGTCAGGGGGCTGAAGGCTACACCTTC. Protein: CASSSQGAEGYTF. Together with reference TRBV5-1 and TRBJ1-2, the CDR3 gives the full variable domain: KAGVTQTPRYLIKTRGQQVTLSCSPISGHRSVSWYQQTPGQGLQFLFEYFSETQRNKGNFPGRFSGRQFSNSRSEMNVSTLELGDSALYLCASSSQGAEGYTFGSGTRLTVV.